The 29 T cell receptor beta chains in this list originate from one sample, sequenced in a study of neoadjuvant anti-PD-1 for oral cavity cancer. Sequencing used immunoSEQ multiplex PCR; TCRdb keeps in-frame clones, though not all of them. The sample consists of about 14,000 clones, less than 85% of them appearing once. The sample consisted of PBMCs, taken before nivolumab (anti-PD-1) treatment. All receptors derive from a person between 40 and 85 years old with oral cavity squamous cell carcinoma.

The chain combines TRBV19 with TRBJ2-3, with D possibly TRBD2 on 6 matching bases. The germline V gene has CDR1 LNHDA and CDR2 SQIVND (reference sequence). The CDR3 runs to 12 residues. Trimming cost V 4 bases and J 4 bases, with 6 bases left between them. The CDR3 protein is CASSRGADTQYF. The DNA for the CDR3 is TGTGCCAGTAGTAGGGGGGCAGATACGCAGTATTTT.

The chain is built from TRBV10-3 and TRBJ1-2, with D maybe TRBD1 (5 bases). The CDR3 is 13 residues long. V lost 2 bases to trimming and J lost 6 bases, with 10 bases between them. The V gene's germline CDR1 is ENHRY and CDR2 SYGVKD. The CDR3 sequence is CAISEAGYNGYTF. The CDR3 bases are TGTGCCATCAGTGAGGCAGGGTATAATGGCTACACCTTC.

V usage is TRBV6-1 and J usage is TRBJ2-7, with 10 nucleotides matching TRBD1. The CDR3 is 15 residues long. Germline V gene sequence: CDR1 MNHNS, CDR2 SASEGT. Germline trimming cut 7 bases from V and 9 bases from J; bases unmatched to any gene: 15. CDR3 sequence: CASTEEWTGGVRQYF. CDR3 in DNA: TGTGCCAGCACCGAGGAATGGACAGGGGGGGTGCGGCAGTACTTC.

V and J are TRBV19 and TRBJ1-4, with 9 bases lining up with TRBD1. The germline V gene has CDR1 LNHDA and CDR2 SQIVND (reference sequence). This CDR3 region has 14 residues. V was clipped by 9 bases and J by 3 bases; unmatched bases: 5. In DNA form, the CDR3 reads TGTGCCAGCAGCCGGACAGGGGCTAATGAAAAACTGTTTTTT. Translating it yields CASSRTGANEKLFF.

The chain employs TRBV10-3 and TRBJ1-5; D unclear. The CDR3 length is 14 residues. V lost 3 bases and J 4 bases, leaving 10 bases between the germline ends. From germline, CDR1 is ENHRY and CDR2 SYGVKD. The DNA of the CDR3 is TGTGCCATCAGTGAAGAACGGTTAAATCAGCCCCAGCATTTT. This encodes CAISEERLNQPQHF.

This clone was picked up one time. J is TRBJ2-1 and V is TRBV2; D may correspond to TRBD1 or TRBD2 (6 bases each). Germline V lookup: CDR1 SNHLY, CDR2 FYNNEI. The length of the CDR3 is 15 residues. Trimming removed 7 bases at V and 8 bases at J, with 21 bases between. CDR3 DNA: TGTGCCAGCAACCCTTCGGGGGCCTCTCGGGATGAGCAGTTCTTC. This codes for CASNPSGASRDEQFF.

The rearrangement joins TRBV7-9 to TRBJ2-4; TRBD1 might be the D (6 bases). The length of the CDR3 is 16 residues. Germline V CDR1 and CDR2: SEHNR, FQNEAQ (reference sequence). V was shortened by 1 base and J by 1 base, with 11 bases between the two germline ends. CDR3: CASSLVSRGAKNIQYF. CDR3 nucleotides: TGTGCCAGCAGCTTAGTTTCCAGGGGTGCCAAAAACATTCAGTACTTC. The entire variable domain, with the rest obtained from reference TRBV7-9 and TRBJ2-4, is as follows: DTGVSQNPRHKITKRGQNVTFRCDPISEHNRLYWYRQTLGQGPEFLTYFQNEAQLEKSRLLSDRFSAERPKGSFSTLEIQRTEQGDSAMYLCASSLVSRGAKNIQYFGAGTRLSVL.

The chain has TRBV5-1 and TRBJ2-7, with D possibly matching TRBD2 (5 bases). The germline CDR1 and CDR2 sequences are SGHRS and YFSETQ. The V end was cut by 0 bases, the J end by 6 bases, with 13 bases between. This CDR3 has 14 residues. CDR3 coding DNA: TGCGCCAGCAGCTTGGTAGGGAGTCGAAGCGAGCAGTACTTC. It codes for CASSLVGSRSEQYF. Together with reference TRBV5-1 and TRBJ2-7, the CDR3 gives the full variable domain: KAGVTQTPRYLIKTRGQQVTLSCSPISGHRSVSWYQQTPGQGLQFLFEYFSETQRNKGNFPGRFSGRQFSNSRSEMNVSTLELGDSALYLCASSLVGSRSEQYFGPGTRLTVT.

This clone has a handful of counts. The J gene is TRBJ1-2, the V gene TRBV6-1; 10 nucleotides align to TRBD1. V trimming: 1 base; J trimming: 7 bases; junction bases outside the gene matches: 6. Germline V gene lookup returns CDR1 MNHNS and CDR2 SASEGT. The CDR3 consists of 15 residues. CDR3: CASSEETGGAGGYTF. As DNA, the CDR3 is TGTGCCAGCAGTGAAGAGACAGGGGGCGCGGGTGGCTACACCTTC.

This chain joins TRBV11-2 and TRBJ2-3; D is ambiguous. Germline loops: CDR1 SGHAT, CDR2 FQNNGV. This CDR3 has 12 residues. V shed 2 bases and J shed 2 bases, with 2 bases lying between them. The CDR3 reads CASSLTTDTQYF. CDR3 coding DNA: TGTGCCAGCAGCTTAACCACAGATACGCAGTATTTT. The full variable domain, rest sourced from reference TRBV11-2 and TRBJ2-3, is EAGVAQSPRYKIIEKRQSVAFWCNPISGHATLYWYQQILGQGPKLLIQFQNNGVVDDSQLPKDRFSAERLKGVDSTLKIQPAKLEDSAVYLCASSLTTDTQYFGPGTRLTVL.

This clone was observed a single time. The chain employs TRBV10-2 and TRBJ2-5; 11 bases match TRBD2. Germline V CDR1 and CDR2: WSHSY, SAAADI. The junction had 4 bases not matched to a gene; V was cut back by 7 bases and J by 3 bases. This CDR3 has 14 residues. The CDR3 nucleotides are TGCGCCAGCATGGGACTAGCGGTAAAAGAGACCCAGTACTTC. This encodes CASMGLAVKETQYF.

This chain uses TRBV6-1 with TRBJ1-1; D is uncertain. The CDR3 runs 12 residues. Deletions cut 7 bases from V and 11 bases from J, with 17 bases between. Germline V lookup: CDR1 MNHNS, CDR2 SASEGT. The CDR3 nucleotides are TGTGCCAGCAATAGCCTATTGCTGCCGGCTTTCTTT. The encoded protein is CASNSLLLPAFF.

This sequence joins TRBV28 and TRBJ1-1; the D gene is possibly TRBD1 (5 bases). Germline assignment: CDR1 MDHEN and CDR2 SYDVKM. This CDR3 has 15 residues. Trimming removed 4 bases at V and 1 base at J, with 13 bases between. This CDR3 is CASSSPRGANTEAFF. The CDR3 nucleotides read TGTGCCAGCAGTTCCCCCCGGGGCGCGAACACTGAAGCTTTCTTT.

The rearrangement links TRBV9 to TRBJ2-7; TRBD1 or TRBD2 may be the D gene (5 bases each). V lost 2 bases to trimming and J lost 3 bases, with 15 bases between them. The germline CDR1 and CDR2 sequences are SGDLS and YYNGEE. The CDR3 spans 15 residues. The CDR3 loop reads CASSVGTGTNYEQYF. The CDR3 DNA follows: TGTGCCAGCAGCGTTGGGACCGGAACCAACTACGAGCAGTACTTC.

This clone was detected only a few times. The genes are TRBV5-1 and TRBJ2-7, with 11 bases fitting TRBD2. Germline V gene data show CDR1 as SGHRS and CDR2 as YFSETQ. This CDR3 region has 20 residues. Unmatched junction bases numbered 18, after V lost 4 bases and J lost 0 bases. CDR3 sequence (DNA): TGCGCCAGCAGCCCTACGGTGGGGGTGACTAGCGGGATTAGCTCCTACGAGCAGTACTTC. Encoded protein: CASSPTVGVTSGISSYEQYF. The entire variable domain, with the rest obtained from reference TRBV5-1 and TRBJ2-7, is as follows: KAGVTQTPRYLIKTRGQQVTLSCSPISGHRSVSWYQQTPGQGLQFLFEYFSETQRNKGNFPGRFSGRQFSNSRSEMNVSTLELGDSALYLCASSPTVGVTSGISSYEQYFGPGTRLTVT.

The chain links TRBV7-3 to TRBJ2-2; 13 positions agree with TRBD2. Unmatched junction bases numbered 6, after V lost 2 bases and J lost 6 bases. The CDR3 is 17 residues long. CDR1 is SGHTA and CDR2 is FQGTGA in the germline V gene. CDR3 amino acids: CASSLAGTSGVSGELFF. CDR3 nucleotide sequence: TGTGCCAGCAGCTTAGCCGGGACTAGCGGGGTTTCCGGGGAGCTGTTTTTT. Full variable domain (rest looked up from reference TRBV7-3 and TRBJ2-2): GAGVSQTPSNKVTEKGKYVELRCDPISGHTALYWYRQSLGQGPEFLIYFQGTGAADDSGLPNDRFFAVRPEGSVSTLKIQRTERGDSAVYLCASSLAGTSGVSGELFFGEGSRLTVL.

V usage is TRBV6-5 and J usage is TRBJ2-7, with D hard to call. The CDR3 spans 13 residues. The germline CDR1 and CDR2 sequences are MNHEY and SVGAGI. V was pared by 0 bases and J by 6 bases, with 9 bases between. The CDR3 sequence: CASSYSGRREQYF. In DNA, the CDR3 is TGTGCCAGCAGTTACTCCGGCAGGCGCGAGCAGTACTTC.

This chain links TRBV7-9 with TRBJ1-1; TRBD1 might be the D (5 bases). Looked up from germline, CDR1 is SEHNR and CDR2 is FQNEAQ (reference sequence). With 7 bases removed from V and 4 bases from J, the gap between germline ends came to 19 bases. The CDR3 has 15 residues. The CDR3 loop reads CASTDGRDVATEAFF. The CDR3 nucleotides are TGTGCCAGCACGGACGGTCGGGACGTCGCCACTGAAGCTTTCTTT. Drawing the rest from reference TRBV7-9 and TRBJ1-1, the complete variable domain is DTGVSQNPRHKITKRGQNVTFRCDPISEHNRLYWYRQTLGQGPEFLTYFQNEAQLEKSRLLSDRFSAERPKGSFSTLEIQRTEQGDSAMYLCASTDGRDVATEAFFGQGTRLTVV.

The sample holds one count of this clone. This chain joins TRBV6-1 and TRBJ1-4; tentative D call: TRBD1 (6 bases). This CDR3 comprises 14 residues. Germline V gives CDR1 MNHNS, CDR2 SASEGT. V dropped 5 bases and J dropped 8 bases, with 15 bases sitting between them. In DNA, the CDR3 is TGTGCCAGCAGTTTCGGGGGCTCCGGGGAAAAACTGTTTTTT. Translated, it gives CASSFGGSGEKLFF.

This rearrangement joins TRBV7-9 to TRBJ2-5; 9 bases line up with TRBD1. The CDR3 sequence is 15 residues long. Trimming at V came to 5 bases and at J to 5 bases, leaving 9 bases not matched to a gene. Germline V gene sequence: CDR1 SEHNR, CDR2 FQNEAQ (reference sequence). The CDR3 region has the DNA TGTGCCAGCAGCCTTCAACAGGGGGCGGGGGAGACCCAGTACTTC. Its translation: CASSLQQGAGETQYF.

The rearrangement links TRBV2 to TRBJ2-1; 9 nucleotides agree with TRBD2. J gave up 10 bases and V 2 bases, and 21 bases lay outside the gene matches. The CDR3 consists of 19 residues. Germline V CDR1 and CDR2: SNHLY, FYNNEI. Here the CDR3 reads CASSEWARLVSGGSGEQFF. The CDR3 nucleotides read TGTGCCAGCAGTGAATGGGCCCGCTTGGTCAGCGGGGGGTCTGGCGAGCAGTTCTTC.

This rearrangement joins TRBV28 to TRBJ2-1; possibly TRBD1 or TRBD2 for D (6 bases each). Germline V CDR1 and CDR2: MDHEN, SYDVKM. Between the trimmed V and J ends, which lost 7 bases and 8 bases, there was a span of 21 bases. The CDR3 contains 15 residues. CDR3 sequence: CASISPGHGSDEQFF. The CDR3 nucleotides read TGTGCCAGCATATCCCCGGGACACGGGAGTGATGAGCAGTTCTTC.

This clone came up once. This chain joins TRBV15 and TRBJ2-7; D is uncertain. Germline V gives CDR1 LNHNV, CDR2 YYDKDF (reference sequence). Deletions cut 2 bases from V and 4 bases from J, with 9 bases between. The CDR3 extends over 13 amino acids. CDR3 protein: CATSRQAEYEQYF. CDR3 nucleotide sequence: TGTGCCACCAGCAGACAGGCAGAATACGAGCAGTACTTC.

The chain has TRBV11-2 and TRBJ2-7; TRBD2 agrees at 9 bases. The ends lost 3 bases at V and 0 bases at J; junction bases unmatched: 6. The CDR3 sequence is 16 residues long. The germline gives CDR1 SGHAT, CDR2 FQNNGV. The CDR3 bases are TGTGCCAGCAGCTTTCTAGCGGGGAGTAACTCCTACGAGCAGTACTTC. Translating it yields CASSFLAGSNSYEQYF.

The rearrangement uses TRBV11-1 and TRBJ2-3, with D uncertain. This CDR3 is 14 amino acids long. CDR1 is SGHAT and CDR2 is FQDESV in the germline V gene (reference sequence). V was clipped by 0 bases and J by 1 base, with 5 bases between them. CDR3 nucleotide sequence: TGTGCCAGCAGCTTAGCGACGGGCACAGATACGCAGTATTTT. Its translation: CASSLATGTDTQYF.

This clone was counted only a few times. The chain uses TRBV27 and TRBJ2-2; 7 bases align to TRBD2. The germline V gene has CDR1 MNHEY and CDR2 SMNVEV (reference sequence). J gave up 4 bases and V 4 bases, and 9 bases lay outside the gene matches. There are 16 residues in the CDR3. The CDR3 loop reads CASSSRGDSGTGELFF. The CDR3, as DNA: TGTGCCAGCAGTTCCCGGGGGGATAGCGGCACCGGGGAGCTGTTTTTT.

Written as DNA, the CDR3 is TGTGCCAGCAGTTTGGACAGACTAAAGAACACTGAAGCTTTCTTT. This translates into CASSLDRLKNTEAFF. The gene calls are TRBV27 and TRBJ1-1; TRBD1 might be the D (6 bases). This CDR3 has 15 amino acids. CDR1 MNHEY and CDR2 SMNVEV come from the germline V gene (reference sequence). Trimming pared 3 bases from V and 1 base from J, leaving 12 bases between.

The gene calls are TRBV5-4 and TRBJ1-4; D may be TRBD1 (6 bases). The CDR3 runs 15 residues. Deletions cut 2 bases from V and 4 bases from J, with 12 bases between. Germline V CDR1 and CDR2: SGHNT, YYREEE (reference sequence). CDR3 loop: CASSFGGALNEKLFF. For the CDR3, the DNA is TGTGCCAGCAGCTTTGGGGGGGCACTTAATGAAAAACTGTTTTTT.

The chain employs TRBV4-1 and TRBJ2-5; 7 bases fit TRBD2. V was clipped by 3 bases and J by 7 bases; unmatched bases: 14. The CDR3 has 16 residues. Germline loops: CDR1 MGHRA, CDR2 YSYEKL. Here the CDR3 reads CASSQVLGAQRGTQYF. CDR3 DNA: TGCGCCAGCAGCCAGGTTCTCGGGGCCCAGCGGGGGACCCAGTACTTC.